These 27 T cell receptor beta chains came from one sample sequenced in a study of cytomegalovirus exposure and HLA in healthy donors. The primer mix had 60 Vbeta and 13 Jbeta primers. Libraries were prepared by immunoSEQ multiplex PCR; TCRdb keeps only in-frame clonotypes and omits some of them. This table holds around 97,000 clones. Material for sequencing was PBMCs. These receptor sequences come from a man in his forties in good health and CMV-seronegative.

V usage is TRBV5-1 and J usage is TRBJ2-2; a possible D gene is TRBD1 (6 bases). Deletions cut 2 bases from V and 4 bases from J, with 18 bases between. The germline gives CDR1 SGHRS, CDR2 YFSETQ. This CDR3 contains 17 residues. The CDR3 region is CASSLMSPGVGTGELFF. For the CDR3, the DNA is TGCGCCAGCAGCTTAATGTCTCCAGGGGTCGGCACCGGGGAGCTGTTTTTT.

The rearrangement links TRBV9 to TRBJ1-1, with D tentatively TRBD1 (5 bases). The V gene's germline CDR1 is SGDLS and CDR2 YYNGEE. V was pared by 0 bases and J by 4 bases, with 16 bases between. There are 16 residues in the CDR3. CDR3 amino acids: CASSVALMGLGTEAFF. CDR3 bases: TGTGCCAGCAGCGTAGCTCTGATGGGGCTCGGCACTGAAGCTTTCTTT.

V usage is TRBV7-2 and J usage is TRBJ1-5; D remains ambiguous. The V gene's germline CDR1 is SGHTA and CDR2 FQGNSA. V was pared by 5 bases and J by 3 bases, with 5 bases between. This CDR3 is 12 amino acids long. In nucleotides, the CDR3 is TGTGCCAGCAGCCTAAACAATCAGCCCCAGCATTTT. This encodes CASSLNNQPQHF.

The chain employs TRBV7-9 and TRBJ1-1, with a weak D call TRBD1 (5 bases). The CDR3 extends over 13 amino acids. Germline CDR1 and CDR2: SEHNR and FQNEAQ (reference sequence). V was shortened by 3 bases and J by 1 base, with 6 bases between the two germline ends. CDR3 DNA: TGTGCCAGCAGCTTCGGGGGGAACACTGAAGCTTTCTTT. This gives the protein CASSFGGNTEAFF. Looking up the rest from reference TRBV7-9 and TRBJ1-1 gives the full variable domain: DTGVSQNPRHKITKRGQNVTFRCDPISEHNRLYWYRQTLGQGPEFLTYFQNEAQLEKSRLLSDRFSAERPKGSFSTLEIQRTEQGDSAMYLCASSFGGNTEAFFGQGTRLTVV.

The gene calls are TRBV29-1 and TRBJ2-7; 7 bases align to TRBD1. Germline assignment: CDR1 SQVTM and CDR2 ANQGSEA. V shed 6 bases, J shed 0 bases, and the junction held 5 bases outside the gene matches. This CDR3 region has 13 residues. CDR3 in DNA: TGCAGCGTGTCAGGGGGTGCCTCCTACGAGCAGTACTTC. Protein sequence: CSVSGGASYEQYF.

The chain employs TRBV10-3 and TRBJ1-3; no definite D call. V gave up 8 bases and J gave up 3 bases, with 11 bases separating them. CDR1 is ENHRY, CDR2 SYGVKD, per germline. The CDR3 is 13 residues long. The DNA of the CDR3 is TGTGCCATCCACAGTGTCAATGGAAACACCATATATTTT. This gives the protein CAIHSVNGNTIYF.

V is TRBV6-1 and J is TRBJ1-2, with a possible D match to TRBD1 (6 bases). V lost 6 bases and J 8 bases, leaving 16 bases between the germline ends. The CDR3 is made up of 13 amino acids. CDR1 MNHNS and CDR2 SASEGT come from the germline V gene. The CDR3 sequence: CASRNPSGAGYTF. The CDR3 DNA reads TGTGCCAGCAGAAATCCGTCAGGGGCGGGCTACACCTTC.

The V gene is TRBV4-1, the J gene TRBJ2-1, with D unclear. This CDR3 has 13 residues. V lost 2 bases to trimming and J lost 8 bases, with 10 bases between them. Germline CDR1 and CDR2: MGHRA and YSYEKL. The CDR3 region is CASSQLITDEQFF. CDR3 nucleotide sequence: TGCGCCAGCAGCCAATTAATTACTGATGAGCAGTTCTTC.

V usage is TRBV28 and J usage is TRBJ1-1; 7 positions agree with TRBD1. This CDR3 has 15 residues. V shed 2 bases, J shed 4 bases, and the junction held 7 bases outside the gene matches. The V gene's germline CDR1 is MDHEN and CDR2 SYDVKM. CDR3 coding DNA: TGTGCCAGCAGTTTAGGCAGGGGGTCTAGCACTGAAGCTTTCTTT. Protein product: CASSLGRGSSTEAFF.

Written as DNA, the CDR3 is TGTGCCAGCAGCGGACAGTACTCTTACGAGCAGTACTTC. It encodes CASSGQYSYEQYF. The chain is built from TRBV14 and TRBJ2-7; a possible D gene is TRBD1 (6 bases). CDR1 and CDR2 (germline): SGHDN, FVKESK. The V end lost 5 bases, the J end lost 4 bases, and 12 bases lay between the germline ends. This CDR3 is built from 13 residues. The entire variable domain, with the rest obtained from reference TRBV14 and TRBJ2-7, is as follows: EAGVTQFPSHSVIEKGQTVTLRCDPISGHDNLYWYRRVMGKEIKFLLHFVKESKQDESGMPNNRFLAERTGGTYSTLKVQPAELEDSGVYFCASSGQYSYEQYFGPGTRLTVT.

CDR3 sequence (DNA): TGTGCCAGCAGCTTAAGCGGGTGGAACACTGAAGCTTTCTTT. Encoded protein: CASSLSGWNTEAFF. The V gene is TRBV7-2, the J gene TRBJ1-1; D is unclear. Germline V gives CDR1 SGHTA, CDR2 FQGNSA. The CDR3 is made up of 14 amino acids. The V gene lost 2 bases and the J gene lost 1 base, with 8 bases spanning the gap.

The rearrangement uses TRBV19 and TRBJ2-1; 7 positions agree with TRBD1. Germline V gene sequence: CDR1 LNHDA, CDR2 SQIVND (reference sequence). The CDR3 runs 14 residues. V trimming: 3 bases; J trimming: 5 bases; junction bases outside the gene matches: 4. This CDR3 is CASSIRDSNNEQFF. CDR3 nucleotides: TGTGCCAGTAGTATCCGGGACAGCAACAATGAGCAGTTCTTC.

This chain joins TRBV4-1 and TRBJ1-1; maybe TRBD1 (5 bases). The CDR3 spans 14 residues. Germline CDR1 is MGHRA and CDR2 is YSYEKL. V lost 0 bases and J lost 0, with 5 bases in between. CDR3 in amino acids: CASSQEQVNTEAFF. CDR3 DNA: TGCGCCAGCAGCCAAGAACAGGTGAACACTGAAGCTTTCTTT.

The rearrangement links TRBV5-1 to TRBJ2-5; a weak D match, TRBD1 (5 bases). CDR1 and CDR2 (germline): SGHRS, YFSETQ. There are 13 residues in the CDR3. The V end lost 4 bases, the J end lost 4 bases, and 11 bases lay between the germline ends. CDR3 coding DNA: TGCGCCAGCAGCCTACAGGAGTTAGAGACCCAGTACTTC. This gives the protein CASSLQELETQYF.

CDR3 amino acids: CATSMTRGSEQFF. The CDR3 DNA reads as TGTGCCACCAGCATGACTCGGGGGAGTGAGCAGTTCTTC. The chain recombines TRBV15 with TRBJ2-1, with a possible D match to TRBD2 (6 bases). V lost 4 bases and J lost 9, with 13 bases in between. The CDR3 has 13 residues. CDR1 LNHNV and CDR2 YYDKDF come from the germline V gene (reference sequence).

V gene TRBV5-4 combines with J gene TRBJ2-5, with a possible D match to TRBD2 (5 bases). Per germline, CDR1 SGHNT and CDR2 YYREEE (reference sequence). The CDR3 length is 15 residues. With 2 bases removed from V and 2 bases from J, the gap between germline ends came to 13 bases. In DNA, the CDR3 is TGTGCCAGCAGCTTCGGGGTGCTAGTGCAAGAGACCCAGTACTTC. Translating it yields CASSFGVLVQETQYF. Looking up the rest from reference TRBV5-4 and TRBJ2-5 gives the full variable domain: ETGVTQSPTHLIKTRGQQVTLRCSSQSGHNTVSWYQQALGQGPQFIFQYYREEENGRGNFPPRFSGLQFPNYSSELNVNALELDDSALYLCASSFGVLVQETQYFGPGTRLLVL.

The CDR3: CASSPQPHTEAFF. Written as DNA, the CDR3 is TGTGCCAGCTCACCACAGCCTCACACTGAAGCTTTCTTT. This chain links TRBV18 with TRBJ1-1; unclear D gene. CDR1 KGHSH and CDR2 LQKENI come from the germline V gene. This CDR3 contains 13 residues. V gave up 1 base and J gave up 3 bases, with 6 bases separating them.

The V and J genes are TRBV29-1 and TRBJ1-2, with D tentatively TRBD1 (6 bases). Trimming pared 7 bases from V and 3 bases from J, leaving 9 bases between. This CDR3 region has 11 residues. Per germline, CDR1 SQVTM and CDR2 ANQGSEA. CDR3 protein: CSARTDYGYTF. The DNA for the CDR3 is TGCAGCGCCCGGACAGACTATGGCTACACCTTC.

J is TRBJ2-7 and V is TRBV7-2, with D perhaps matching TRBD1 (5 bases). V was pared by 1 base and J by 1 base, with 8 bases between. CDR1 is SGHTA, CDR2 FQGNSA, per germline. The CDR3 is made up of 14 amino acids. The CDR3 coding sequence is TGTGCCAGCAGCTTAGGGACACGGTCCTACGAGCAGTACTTC. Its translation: CASSLGTRSYEQYF.

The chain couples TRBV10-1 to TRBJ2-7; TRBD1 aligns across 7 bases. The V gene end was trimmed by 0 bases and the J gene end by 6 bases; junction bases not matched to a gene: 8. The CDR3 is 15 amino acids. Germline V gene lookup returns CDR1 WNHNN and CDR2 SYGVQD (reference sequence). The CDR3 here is CASSESWTGRREQYF. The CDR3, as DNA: TGCGCCAGCAGTGAGTCCTGGACAGGTCGGCGCGAGCAGTACTTC.

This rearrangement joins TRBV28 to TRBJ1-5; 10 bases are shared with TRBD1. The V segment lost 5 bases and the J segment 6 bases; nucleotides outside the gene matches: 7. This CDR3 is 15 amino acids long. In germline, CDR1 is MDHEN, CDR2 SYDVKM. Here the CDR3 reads CASSIPGTGVQPQHF. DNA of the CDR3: TGTGCCAGCAGTATACCCGGGACAGGGGTTCAGCCCCAGCATTTT. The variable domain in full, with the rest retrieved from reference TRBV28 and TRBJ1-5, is DVKVTQSSRYLVKRTGEKVFLECVQDMDHENMFWYRQDPGLGLRLIYFSYDVKMKEKGDIPEGYSVSREKKERFSLILESASTNQTSMYLCASSIPGTGVQPQHFGDGTRLSIL.

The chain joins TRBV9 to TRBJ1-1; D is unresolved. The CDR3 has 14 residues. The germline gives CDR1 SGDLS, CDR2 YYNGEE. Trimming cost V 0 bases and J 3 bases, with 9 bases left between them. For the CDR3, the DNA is TGTGCCAGCAGCGTAGAGGTGGAGGACACTGAAGCTTTCTTT. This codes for CASSVEVEDTEAFF.

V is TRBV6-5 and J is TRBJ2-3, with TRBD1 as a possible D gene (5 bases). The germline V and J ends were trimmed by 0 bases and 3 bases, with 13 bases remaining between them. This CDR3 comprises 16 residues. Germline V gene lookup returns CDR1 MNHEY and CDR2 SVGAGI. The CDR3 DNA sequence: TGTGCCAGCAGTTACTCTTTCATGGGGCCTACAGATACGCAGTATTTT. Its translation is CASSYSFMGPTDTQYF.

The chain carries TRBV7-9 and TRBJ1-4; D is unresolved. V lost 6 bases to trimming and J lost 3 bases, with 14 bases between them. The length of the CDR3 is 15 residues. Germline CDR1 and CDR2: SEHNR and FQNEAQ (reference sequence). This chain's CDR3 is CASSPMRAANEKLFF. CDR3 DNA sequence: TGTGCCAGCAGTCCAATGAGGGCGGCTAATGAAAAACTGTTTTTT.

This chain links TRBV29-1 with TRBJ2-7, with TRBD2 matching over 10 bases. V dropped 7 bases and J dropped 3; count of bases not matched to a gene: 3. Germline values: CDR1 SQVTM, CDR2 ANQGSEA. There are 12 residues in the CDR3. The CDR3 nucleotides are TGCAGCGCCGGGACTAGCGTCTACGAGCAGTACTTC. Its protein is CSAGTSVYEQYF.

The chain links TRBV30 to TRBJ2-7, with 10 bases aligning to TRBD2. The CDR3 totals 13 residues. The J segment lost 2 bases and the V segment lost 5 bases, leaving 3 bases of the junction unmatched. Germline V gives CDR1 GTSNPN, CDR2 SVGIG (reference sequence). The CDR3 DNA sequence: TGTGCCTGGGCACTAGCGGGACCCTACGAGCAGTACTTC. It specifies CAWALAGPYEQYF.

The CDR3 loop reads CASSLEATYNEQFF. CDR3 DNA sequence: TGTGCCAGCAGCTTAGAAGCAACCTACAATGAGCAGTTCTTC. The chain employs TRBV7-9 and TRBJ2-1; D uncertain. CDR3 size: 14 residues. V lost 1 base and J 2 bases, leaving 6 bases between the germline ends. From germline, CDR1 is SEHNR and CDR2 FQNEAQ (reference sequence).